The 7 T cell receptor beta chains below were found in one sample sequenced in a study of blood T cells in healthy people across ages. For the second PCR, which ran for about 6 to 11 cycles, a sample-barcoded 5' primer and a J-beta primer mix were used. Each CDR3 protein gets one entry after TCRdb re-called the 5' RACE reads with MiXCR. Of roughly 900,000 distinct CDR3 sequences detected, around 49% appear once; the ten largest clones hold 13%. The sequenced sample was blood. These receptors were obtained from a man younger than 40 in good health.

On this clonotype: A junction end diverges from the germline sequence, so it may reflect a read error. This chain joins TRBV27 and TRBJ1-5; the match to TRBD1 covers 7 bases. CDR3 size: 14 residues. Germline CDR1 MNHEY, CDR2 SMNVEV (reference sequence). CDR3 loop: CAGSVTPGGQPQHF. CDR3 nucleotides: TGTGCCGGCAGTGTAACCCCAGGGGGTCAGCCCCAGCATTTT.

The chain carries TRBV24-1 and TRBJ2-3; D unclear. V lost 3 bases to trimming and J lost 0 bases, with 3 bases between them. The CDR3 is made up of 13 amino acids. The V gene's germline CDR1 is KGHDR and CDR2 SFDVKD. This chain's CDR3 is CATSDVSTDTQYF. CDR3 DNA: TGTGCCACCAGTGATGTGAGCACAGATACGCAGTATTTT.

This clonotype was detected only a few times. The chain uses TRBV5-1 and TRBJ2-2, with TRBD2 identical over 10 bases. Losses at the gene ends were 1 base for V and 4 bases for J; bases not matched to a gene: 7. This CDR3 has 17 amino acids. Germline values: CDR1 SGHRS, CDR2 YFSETQ. The CDR3 loop reads CASSLSAGGLSTGELFF. The CDR3 region has the DNA TGCGCCAGCAGCTTGTCAGCGGGGGGGCTGAGCACCGGGGAGCTGTTTTTT.

This clonotype was detected only once. The junction differs from germline at one of its ends, possibly a read error. V is TRBV10-3 and J is TRBJ2-5; D might be TRBD1 or TRBD2, each matching 5 bases. From germline, CDR1 is ENHRY and CDR2 SYGVKD. CDR3 length: 13 amino acids. CDR3 nucleotides: TGTGCCATCAGTGAAAGGGGATTGGGGGAGCAGCACTTC. Translated, it gives CAISERGLGEQHF.

In regard to this clonotype: A clone one base away is much larger, so this may be a read error. The chain is built from TRBV2 and TRBJ2-7, with D possibly being TRBD1 (6 bases). Germline assignment: CDR1 SNHLY and CDR2 FYNNEI. This CDR3 contains 12 residues. The CDR3 DNA is TGTGTCAGCAGGGGTTCTTCCTACGAGCAGTACTTC. Translating gives CVSRGSSYEQYF.

The V call is TRBV12-3 or TRBV12-4, the J call TRBJ1-2; 8 bases fit TRBD1. Trimming took 0 bases from V and 2 from J; bases not matched to a gene: 2. The CDR3 has 15 amino acids. Here the CDR3 reads CASSLAGTGNYGYTF. The CDR3 region has the DNA TGTGCCAGCAGTTTAGCGGGGACAGGAAACTATGGCTACACCTTC.

CDR3: CASSPPVGNGYTF. The CDR3 nucleotides read TGTGCCAGCAGTCCCCCCGTCGGCAATGGCTACACCTTC. This sequence joins TRBV28 and TRBJ1-2, with D uncertain. CDR1 is MDHEN and CDR2 is SYDVKM in the germline V gene. The CDR3 extends over 13 amino acids. Trimming pared 5 bases from V and 6 bases from J, leaving 13 bases between.